This paragraph covers one T cell receptor beta chain sequence. Study processing details: Reference gene primer amplification yielded estimated nucleated cell counts. TCRdb's table, derived via immunoSEQ multiplex PCR, lists solely in-frame clones and lacks some. V and J calls and clone size are those listed in that table; D and trimming were worked out from the DNA. The sample carries 250,000 to 300,000 clones, about 86% recorded once. The germline V gene encodes CDR1 KGHDR and CDR2 SFDVKD. The CDR3 is made up of 18 amino acids. Germline trimming cut 1 base from V and 5 bases from J; bases unmatched to any gene: 12. The data are from a study of blood T cell repertoires in COVID-19. The overall study: Whether acute or convalescent, the COVID-19 samples came from the United States, Italy and Spain.

Those who participated ranged in age from about 18 to 89 years and resided in about two dozen US areas. The source of this sequence is a man aged 30 to 39 with acute COVID-19. The chain joins TRBV24-1 to TRBJ2-3; 9 bases line up with TRBD1. Sequencing used PBMCs or T cells enriched from blood (not recorded which). The CDR3 is CATSDFGRTGEGIDTQYF. The CDR3 nucleotides read TGTGCCACCAGTGATTTTGGGAGGACAGGGGAAGGGATAGATACGCAGTATTTT.